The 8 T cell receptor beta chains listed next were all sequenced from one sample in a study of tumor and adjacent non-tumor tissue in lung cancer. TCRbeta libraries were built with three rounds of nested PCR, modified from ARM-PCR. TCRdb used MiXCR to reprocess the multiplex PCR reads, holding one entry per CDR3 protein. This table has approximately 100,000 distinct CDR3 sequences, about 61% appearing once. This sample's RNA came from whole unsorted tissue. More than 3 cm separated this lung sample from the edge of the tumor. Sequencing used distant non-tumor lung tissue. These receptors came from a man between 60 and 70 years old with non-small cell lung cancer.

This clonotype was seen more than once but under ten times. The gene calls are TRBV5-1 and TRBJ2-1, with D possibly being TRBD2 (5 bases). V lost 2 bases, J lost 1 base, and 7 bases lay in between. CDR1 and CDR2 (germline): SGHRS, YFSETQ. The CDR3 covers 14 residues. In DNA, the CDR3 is TGCGCCAGCAGCTTCGGACTTTCCTACAATGAGCAGTTCTTC. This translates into CASSFGLSYNEQFF.

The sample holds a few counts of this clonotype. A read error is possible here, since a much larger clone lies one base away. This chain's CDR3 is CASSVRTTTSGANVLTF. The CDR3 DNA reads as TGTGCCAGCAGTGTAAGGACTACTACCTCTGGGGCCAACGTCCTGACTTTC. The rearrangement links TRBV6-1 to TRBJ2-6, with D maybe TRBD2 (6 bases). Germline V lookup: CDR1 MNHNS, CDR2 SASEGT. CDR3 length: 17 amino acids. The V and J ends lost 4 bases and 0 bases respectively, with 13 bases between them.

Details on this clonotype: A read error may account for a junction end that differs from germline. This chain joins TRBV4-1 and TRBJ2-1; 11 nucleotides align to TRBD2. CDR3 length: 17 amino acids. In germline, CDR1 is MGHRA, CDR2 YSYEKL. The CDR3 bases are TGCGCCAGTAGCCAAAGAACCGGGACTAGCGGATACAATGCGCAGTTCTTC. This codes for CASSQRTGTSGYNAQFF.

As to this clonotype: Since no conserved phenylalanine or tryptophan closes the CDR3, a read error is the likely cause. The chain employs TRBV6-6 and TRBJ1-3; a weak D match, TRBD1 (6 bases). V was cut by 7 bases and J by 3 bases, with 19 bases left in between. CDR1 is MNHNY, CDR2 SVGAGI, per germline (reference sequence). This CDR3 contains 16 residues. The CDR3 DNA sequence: TGTGCCAGCAACTCCGGTGCGGGGGCAGGTGGAAACACCATATATCTT. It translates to CASNSGAGAGGNTIYL.

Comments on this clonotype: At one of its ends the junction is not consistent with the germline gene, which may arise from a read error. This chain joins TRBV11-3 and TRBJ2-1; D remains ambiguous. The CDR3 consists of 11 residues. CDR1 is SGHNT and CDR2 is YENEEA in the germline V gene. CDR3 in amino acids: CFSSEAHEQFF. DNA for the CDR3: TGTTTCAGCAGCGAGGCGCATGAGCAATTCTTC.

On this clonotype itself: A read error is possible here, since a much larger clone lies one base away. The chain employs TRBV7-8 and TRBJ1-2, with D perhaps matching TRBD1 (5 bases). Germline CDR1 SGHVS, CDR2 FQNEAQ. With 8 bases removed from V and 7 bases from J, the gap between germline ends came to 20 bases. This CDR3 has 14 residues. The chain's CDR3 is CASCSTRTGSGYTF. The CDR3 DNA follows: TGTGCCAGCTGCTCAACGCGAACAGGCTCTGGCTACACCTTC.

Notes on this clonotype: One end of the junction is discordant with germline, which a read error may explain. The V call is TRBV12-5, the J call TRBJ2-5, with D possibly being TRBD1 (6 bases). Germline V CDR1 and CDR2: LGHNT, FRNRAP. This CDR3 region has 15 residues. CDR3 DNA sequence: TGTGCTAATGGTTCGGCCGGGACACCCCAAGAGACCCAGTATTTC. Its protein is CANGSAGTPQETQYF.

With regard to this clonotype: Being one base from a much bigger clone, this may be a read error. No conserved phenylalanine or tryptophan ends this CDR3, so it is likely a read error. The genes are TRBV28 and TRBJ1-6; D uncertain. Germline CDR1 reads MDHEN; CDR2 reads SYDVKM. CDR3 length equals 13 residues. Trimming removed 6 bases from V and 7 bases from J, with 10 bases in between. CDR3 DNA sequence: TGTGCCAGCAGCCTGTCGGGCAATTCACCCCTCCACATT. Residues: CASSLSGNSPLHI.